The next 30 T cell receptor beta chains were all read from a single sample in a study of early T cells in non-severe SARS-CoV-2 infection. TCRdb processed the 5' RACE reads anew with MiXCR; each CDR3 protein has one entry. The sample contains nearly 110,000 distinct CDR3 sequences, over 8.5% of which appear only once. What was sequenced was whole blood. These receptors came from an adult who was a healthcare worker with PCR-confirmed SARS-CoV-2 infection or an uninfected control (not recorded which).

This clonotype was observed a few times. The chain uses TRBV6-2 or TRBV6-3 and TRBJ2-7; TRBD1 might be the D (6 bases). The CDR3 consists of 14 residues. The germline CDR1 and CDR2 sequences are MNHEY and SVGEGT. V lost 2 bases and J 4 bases, leaving 12 bases between the germline ends. The CDR3 spells CASSYETGPYEQYF. CDR3 nucleotide sequence: TGTGCCAGCAGTTACGAGACAGGACCTTACGAGCAGTACTTC.

The chain uses TRBV28 and TRBJ2-1, with TRBD2 matching over 7 bases. Losses at the gene ends were 7 bases for V and 7 bases for J; bases not matched to a gene: 13. The germline gives CDR1 MDHEN, CDR2 SYDVKM. The CDR3 is made up of 15 amino acids. CDR3 nucleotide sequence: TGTGCCAGCACCCTTGGGGCTAGCGGTGATAATGAGCAGTTCTTC. Translating gives CASTLGASGDNEQFF.

This clonotype was picked up many times. The chain uses TRBV6-2 or TRBV6-3 and TRBJ2-1; maybe TRBD2 (5 bases). V was shortened by 4 bases and J by 6 bases, with 10 bases between the two germline ends. The CDR3 runs 13 residues. Germline V gene lookup returns CDR1 MNHEY and CDR2 SVGEGT. The CDR3 spells CASSSGETNEQFF. The CDR3 DNA reads TGTGCCAGCAGTTCTGGGGAGACCAATGAGCAGTTCTTC.

This sequence joins TRBV6-6 and TRBJ2-7, with 9 bases that match TRBD1. Trimming took 5 bases from V and 6 from J; bases not matched to a gene: 8. From germline, CDR1 is MNHNY and CDR2 SVGAGI (reference sequence). The CDR3 contains 14 residues. This CDR3 reads CASSLRDRASEQYF. CDR3 nucleotide sequence: TGTGCCAGCAGTCTCCGGGACAGGGCTTCCGAGCAGTACTTC.

This clonotype was seen a single time. The chain has TRBV6-1 and TRBJ1-1; D not resolved. V was pared by 0 bases and J by 11 bases, with 13 bases between. Germline CDR1 MNHNS, CDR2 SASEGT. The CDR3 spans 13 residues. The CDR3 loop is CASSEAPRRRAFF. The CDR3 DNA follows: TGTGCCAGCAGTGAAGCGCCAAGACGACGTGCTTTCTTT.

This clonotype was seen at least ten times. The junction shows a germline mismatch at one end, possibly a read error. The chain combines TRBV5-1 with TRBJ2-1, with D possibly being TRBD2 (5 bases). The CDR3 contains 12 residues. Germline lookup yields CDR1 SGHRS and CDR2 YFSETQ. CDR3 residues: CASSVVGGEQFF. CDR3 coding DNA: TGTGCCAGCAGCGTAGTAGGAGGAGAGCAGTTCTTC.

The genes are TRBV11-2 and TRBJ2-3; 8 positions agree with TRBD1. Germline CDR1 is SGHAT and CDR2 is FQNNGV. The CDR3 has 16 amino acids. V gave up 2 bases and J gave up 2 bases; unmatched junction bases: 6. The CDR3 protein is CASSLHGTGPTDTQYF. The CDR3 bases are TGTGCCAGCAGCTTACATGGGACAGGCCCCACAGATACGCAGTATTTT.

In this sample, this clonotype turned up a few times. J is TRBJ2-2 and V is TRBV19; D is undetermined. CDR1 and CDR2 from the germline V gene are LNHDA and SQIVND (reference sequence). This CDR3 is 12 amino acids long. V was shortened by 3 bases and J by 8 bases, with 7 bases between the two germline ends. The CDR3 region is CASSIIGGELFF. CDR3 DNA: TGTGCCAGTAGTATCATCGGGGGGGAGCTGTTTTTT.

V usage is TRBV28 and J usage is TRBJ1-4; tentatively, D is TRBD1 (5 bases). V was cut by 5 bases and J by 3 bases, with 16 bases left in between. The CDR3 spans 16 residues. Germline lookup yields CDR1 MDHEN and CDR2 SYDVKM. CDR3 sequence (DNA): TGTGCCAGCAGTGGGGCGAAAACGGAGGCTAATGAAAAACTGTTTTTT. Translated, it gives CASSGAKTEANEKLFF.

The chain joins TRBV28 to TRBJ2-1; the match to TRBD2 covers 13 bases. The CDR3 extends over 16 amino acids. From germline, CDR1 is MDHEN and CDR2 SYDVKM. Trimming removed 8 bases from V and 8 bases from J; junction bases left unmatched: 12. The CDR3 bases are TGTGCCAGCGATCAAGATGGACTAGCGGGAGATGATGAGCAGTTCTTC. Translated: CASDQDGLAGDDEQFF. Combining the CDR3 with reference TRBV28 and TRBJ2-1 gives the whole variable domain DVKVTQSSRYLVKRTGEKVFLECVQDMDHENMFWYRQDPGLGLRLIYFSYDVKMKEKGDIPEGYSVSREKKERFSLILESASTNQTSMYLCASDQDGLAGDDEQFFGPGTRLTVL.

The table lists this clonotype with a few counts. The chain recombines TRBV30 with TRBJ2-1; D is unclear. Deletions cut 3 bases from V and 9 bases from J, with 9 bases between. This CDR3 contains 11 residues. Germline-derived CDR1 and CDR2 are GTSNPN and SVGIG (reference sequence). The chain's CDR3 is CAWSGVSEQFF. The CDR3 DNA sequence: TGTGCCTGGAGCGGAGTCTCTGAGCAGTTCTTC.

This chain links TRBV5-1 with TRBJ2-7; tentative D call: TRBD1 (5 bases). This CDR3 contains 13 residues. Germline CDR1 is SGHRS and CDR2 is YFSETQ. V was trimmed by 6 bases and J by 3 bases, leaving 13 bases between them. CDR3 DNA sequence: TGCGCCAGCACCCCGGACAACCACTACGAGCAGTACTTC. Protein product: CASTPDNHYEQYF. The full variable domain, rest sourced from reference TRBV5-1 and TRBJ2-7, is KAGVTQTPRYLIKTRGQQVTLSCSPISGHRSVSWYQQTPGQGLQFLFEYFSETQRNKGNFPGRFSGRQFSNSRSEMNVSTLELGDSALYLCASTPDNHYEQYFGPGTRLTVT.

A note on this clonotype: A much larger clone differs by one base, so this may be a read error. V and J are TRBV6-4 and TRBJ2-1, with D possibly being TRBD1 (5 bases). Trimming stripped 2 bases from V and 8 bases from J, with 10 bases between. Germline V gives CDR1 MRHNA, CDR2 SNTAGT. CDR3 length equals 13 residues. This CDR3 reads CASSDGARDEQFF. CDR3 coding DNA: TGTGCCAGCAGTGACGGGGCCCGTGATGAGCAGTTCTTC.

V and J are TRBV2 and TRBJ2-2, with no clear D. Germline assignment: CDR1 SNHLY and CDR2 FYNNEI. The V and J ends lost 5 bases and 1 base respectively, with 8 bases between them. The CDR3 spans 14 residues. The CDR3 DNA follows: TGTGCCAGCAGTTACGCTGAGAACACCGGGGAGCTGTTTTTT. Amino acids: CASSYAENTGELFF.

Comments on this clonotype: A read error is possible here, since a much larger clone lies one base away. The chain uses TRBV4-3 and TRBJ1-6, with 7 bases that match TRBD1. The CDR3 covers 14 residues. The germline gives CDR1 LGHNA, CDR2 YSLEER. The V and J ends lost 4 bases and 12 bases, in that order; junction bases with no gene match: 9. Here the CDR3 DNA reads TGCGCCAGCAGCCTAGGGACAGTACGATTACCCCTCCACTTT. It codes for CASSLGTVRLPLHF.

The rearrangement joins TRBV20-1 to TRBJ1-1; no firm D call. Per the germline V gene, CDR1 is DFQATT and CDR2 is SNEGSKA (reference sequence). The CDR3 sequence is 11 residues long. V lost 8 bases and J 1 base, leaving 8 bases between the germline ends. The CDR3 here is CSTLKNTEAFF. DNA for the CDR3: TGCAGTACCCTGAAGAACACTGAAGCTTTCTTT.

This clonotype was counted at least ten times. The chain is built from TRBV20-1 and TRBJ2-3; D ambiguous. The CDR3 sequence is 15 residues long. Germline V gene data show CDR1 as DFQATT and CDR2 as SNEGSKA (reference sequence). V was cut by 5 bases and J by 2 bases, with 17 bases left in between. The CDR3 DNA is TGCAGTGCTCGATACGGCCCGGTAGCCACAGATACGCAGTATTTT. Its protein is CSARYGPVATDTQYF.

This clonotype was detected ten times or more. The V and J genes are TRBV5-1 and TRBJ1-4; 8 nucleotides match TRBD1. Germline V gene lookup returns CDR1 SGHRS and CDR2 YFSETQ. Unmatched junction bases numbered 4, after V lost 1 base and J lost 8 bases. This CDR3 comprises 14 residues. CDR3 sequence (DNA): TGCGCCAGCAGCTTGTGGGGGACAGGCGAAAAACTGTTTTTT. This translates into CASSLWGTGEKLFF.

This clonotype has just a few counts. This rearrangement joins TRBV4-1 to TRBJ2-2, with a weak D call TRBD1 (6 bases). The CDR3 is 15 amino acids. Between the trimmed V and J ends, which lost 2 bases and 1 base, there was a span of 8 bases. Germline V gene data show CDR1 as MGHRA and CDR2 as YSYEKL. The CDR3 DNA sequence: TGCGCCAGCAGCCAAACAGGGATGAACACCGGGGAGCTGTTTTTT. This encodes CASSQTGMNTGELFF.

The J gene is TRBJ2-7, the V gene TRBV28; D remains ambiguous. V was cut by 2 bases and J by 3 bases, with 11 bases left in between. This CDR3 comprises 14 residues. Germline V gene data show CDR1 as MDHEN and CDR2 as SYDVKM. The CDR3 DNA reads TGTGCCAGCAGTTTAAATGGCGCGAACTACGAGCAGTACTTC. Amino acids: CASSLNGANYEQYF.

This clonotype was picked up many times. The V call is TRBV12-3 or TRBV12-4, the J call TRBJ2-1; TRBD1 might be the D (6 bases). Deletions cut 3 bases from V and 5 bases from J, with 11 bases between. The CDR3 length is 14 residues. CDR3 residues: CASSLGAKHNEQFF. DNA of the CDR3: TGTGCCAGCAGTTTGGGGGCGAAACACAATGAGCAGTTCTTC.

The V and J genes are TRBV9 and TRBJ2-1; 7 nucleotides agree with TRBD1. The ends lost 5 bases at V and 10 bases at J; junction bases unmatched: 6. Germline CDR1 is SGDLS and CDR2 is YYNGEE. This CDR3 comprises 12 residues. The CDR3 sequence is CASSGTGEEQFF. CDR3 nucleotides: TGTGCCAGCAGTGGAACAGGGGAAGAGCAGTTCTTC. The full variable domain, its missing parts supplied by reference TRBV9 and TRBJ2-1, is DSGVTQTPKHLITATGQRVTLRCSPRSGDLSVYWYQQSLDQGLQFLIQYYNGEERAKGNILERFSAQQFPDLHSELNLSSLELGDSALYFCASSGTGEEQFFGPGTRLTVL.

This clonotype was counted many times. The rearrangement links TRBV2 to TRBJ2-3; D ambiguous. This CDR3 region has 14 residues. Germline CDR1 is SNHLY and CDR2 is FYNNEI. The V gene lost 7 bases and the J gene lost 7 bases, with 18 bases spanning the gap. CDR3 region: CASKAQPLQNTQYF. Here the CDR3 DNA reads TGTGCCAGCAAGGCTCAACCGTTACAGAATACGCAGTATTTT.

The V call is TRBV5-4, the J call TRBJ2-6; D is possibly TRBD1 (6 bases). V was cut by 4 bases and J by 4 bases, with 12 bases left in between. The CDR3 consists of 15 residues. The germline V gene has CDR1 SGHNT and CDR2 YYREEE (reference sequence). In DNA, the CDR3 is TGTGCCAGCAGCGCACCAGGGGAAGGGGCCAACGTCCTGACTTTC. Its protein is CASSAPGEGANVLTF.

This clonotype turned up a few times. The chain carries TRBV6-5 and TRBJ1-1; 7 bases map to TRBD1. CDR1 is MNHEY and CDR2 is SVGAGI in the germline V gene. The CDR3 has 14 residues. With 6 bases clipped from V and 3 bases from J, the junction kept 7 bases outside the gene matches. The DNA of the CDR3 is TGTGCCAGCAGGAGGGGGCGGGAGGACACTGAAGCTTTCTTT. It yields the protein CASRRGREDTEAFF.

This clonotype was seen ten or more times. The gene calls are TRBV28 and TRBJ1-6; D may be TRBD1 (5 bases). The CDR3 runs 16 residues. Germline assignment: CDR1 MDHEN and CDR2 SYDVKM. Trimming pared 6 bases from V and 5 bases from J, leaving 17 bases between. The CDR3 nucleotides are TGTGCCAGCAGCTCCCCGGAGAGGGACCATAATTCACCCCTCCACTTT. Its translation: CASSSPERDHNSPLHF.

The table lists this clonotype with many counts. The chain is built from TRBV12-3 or TRBV12-4 and TRBJ1-5; D gene unclear. The CDR3 has 14 residues. V was cut by 1 base and J by 9 bases, with 13 bases left in between. The DNA for the CDR3 is TGTGCCAGCAGTTTAGGGCGAGGTCGTCTGCCCCAGCATTTT. It is translated as CASSLGRGRLPQHF.

Ten or more counts support this clonotype. The chain uses TRBV20-1 and TRBJ2-5, with a weak D call TRBD2 (5 bases). The germline V gene encodes CDR1 DFQATT and CDR2 SNEGSKA (reference sequence). This CDR3 region has 13 residues. The V end was cut by 0 bases, the J end by 7 bases, with 12 bases between. CDR3 sequence reads: CSAREGVGGTQYF. CDR3 nucleotides: TGCAGTGCTAGAGAGGGAGTAGGAGGGACCCAGTACTTC.

This clonotype turned up a few times. The gene calls are TRBV2 and TRBJ2-1; 9 bases agree with TRBD1. The germline gives CDR1 SNHLY, CDR2 FYNNEI. V was pared by 4 bases and J by 7 bases, with 5 bases of the junction left unmatched. The CDR3 contains 14 residues. Here the CDR3 reads CASSAGQGMNEQFF. CDR3 in DNA: TGTGCCAGCAGTGCGGGACAGGGTATGAATGAGCAGTTCTTC.

The genes are TRBV9 and TRBJ2-1; D remains ambiguous. V lost 4 bases, J lost 9 bases, and 11 bases lay in between. The length of the CDR3 is 12 residues. Germline CDR1 reads SGDLS; CDR2 reads YYNGEE. The CDR3 reads CASSPQYGEQFF. The CDR3 coding sequence is TGTGCCAGCAGCCCTCAGTACGGTGAGCAGTTCTTC.